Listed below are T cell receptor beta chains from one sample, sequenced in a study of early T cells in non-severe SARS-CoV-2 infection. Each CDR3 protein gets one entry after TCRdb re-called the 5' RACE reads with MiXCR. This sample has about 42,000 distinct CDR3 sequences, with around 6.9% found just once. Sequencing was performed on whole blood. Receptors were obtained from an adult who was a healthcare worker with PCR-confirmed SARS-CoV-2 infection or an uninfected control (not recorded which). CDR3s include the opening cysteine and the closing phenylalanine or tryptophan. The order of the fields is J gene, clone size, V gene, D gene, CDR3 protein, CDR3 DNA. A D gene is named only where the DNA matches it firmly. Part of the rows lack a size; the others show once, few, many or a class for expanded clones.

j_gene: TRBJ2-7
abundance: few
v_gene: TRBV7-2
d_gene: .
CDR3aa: CASSLEASSYEQYF
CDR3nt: TGTGCCAGCAGCTTAGAGGCTAGCAGCTACGAGCAGTACTTC

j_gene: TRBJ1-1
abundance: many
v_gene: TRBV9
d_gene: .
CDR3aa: CASSVAAAREAFF
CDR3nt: TGTGCCAGCAGCGTAGCTGCGGCCAGAGAAGCTTTCTTT

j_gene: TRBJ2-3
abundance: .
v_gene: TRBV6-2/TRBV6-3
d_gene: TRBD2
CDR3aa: CASSSLIAGGQDTQYF
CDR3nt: TGTGCCAGCAGTTCCCTCATAGCGGGGGGTCAAGATACGCAGTATTTT

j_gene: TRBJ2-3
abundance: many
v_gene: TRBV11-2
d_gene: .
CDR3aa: CASSLDGGSTDTQYF
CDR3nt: TGTGCCAGCAGCTTAGATGGCGGGAGCACAGATACGCAGTATTTT

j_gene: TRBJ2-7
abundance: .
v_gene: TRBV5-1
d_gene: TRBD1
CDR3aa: CASRLNYGQAAYEQYF
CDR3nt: TGCGCCAGCCGGTTAAATTATGGACAGGCCGCCTACGAGCAGTACTTC

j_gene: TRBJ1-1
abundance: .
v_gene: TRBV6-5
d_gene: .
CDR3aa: CASGSTEAFF
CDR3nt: TGTGCCAGCGGGTCTACTGAAGCTTTCTTT

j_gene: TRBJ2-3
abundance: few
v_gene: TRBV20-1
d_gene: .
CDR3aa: CSASPESRKYTDTQYF
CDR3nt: TGCAGTGCTAGCCCTGAGTCGCGGAAGTACACAGATACGCAGTATTTT

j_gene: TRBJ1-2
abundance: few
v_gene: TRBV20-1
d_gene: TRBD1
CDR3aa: CSARKTGTGYGYTF
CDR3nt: TGCAGTGCTAGGAAGACCGGGACAGGGTATGGCTACACCTTC

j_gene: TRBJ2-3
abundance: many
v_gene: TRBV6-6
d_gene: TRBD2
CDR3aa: CASSTATSADTQYF
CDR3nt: TGTGCCAGCAGTACCGCGACTAGCGCAGATACGCAGTATTTT

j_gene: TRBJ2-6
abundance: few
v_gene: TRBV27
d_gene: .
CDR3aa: CASSLSSGANVLTF
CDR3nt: TGTGCCAGCAGTTTATCGAGCGGGGCCAACGTCCTGACTTTC

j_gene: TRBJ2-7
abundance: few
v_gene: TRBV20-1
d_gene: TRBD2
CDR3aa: CSAHGGGAHEQYF
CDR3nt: TGCAGTGCCCATGGCGGGGGGGCCCACGAGCAGTACTTC

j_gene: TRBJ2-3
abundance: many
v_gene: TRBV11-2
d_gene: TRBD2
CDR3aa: CASSKVGGGKARDTQYF
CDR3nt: TGTGCCAGCAGCAAAGTAGGCGGGGGTAAGGCAAGAGATACGCAGTATTTT

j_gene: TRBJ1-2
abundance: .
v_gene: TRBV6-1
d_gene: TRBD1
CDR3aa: CASSVGQGFNYGYTF
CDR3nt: TGTGCCAGCAGTGTGGGACAGGGATTTAACTATGGCTACACCTTC

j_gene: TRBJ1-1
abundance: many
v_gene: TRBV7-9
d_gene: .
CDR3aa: CASRPQGGGTEAFF
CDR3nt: TGTGCCAGCAGACCCCAGGGAGGAGGGACTGAAGCTTTCTTT

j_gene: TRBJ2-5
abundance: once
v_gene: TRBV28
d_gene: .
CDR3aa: CASSLGREETQYF
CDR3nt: TGTGCCAGCAGTTTAGGAAGGGAGGAGACCCAGTACTTC

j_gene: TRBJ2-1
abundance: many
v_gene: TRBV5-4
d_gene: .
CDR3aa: CASTPRAAYNEQFF
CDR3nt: TGTGCCAGCACCCCCCGGGCTGCCTACAATGAGCAGTTCTTC

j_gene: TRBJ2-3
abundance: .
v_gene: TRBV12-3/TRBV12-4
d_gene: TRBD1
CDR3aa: CASSPARQGADTQYF
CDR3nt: TGTGCCAGCAGTCCCGCCCGGCAGGGGGCAGATACGCAGTATTTT

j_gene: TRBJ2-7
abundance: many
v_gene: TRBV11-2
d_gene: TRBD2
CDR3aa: CASSSGGLAGVAEQYF
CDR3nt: TGTGCCAGCAGCTCAGGGGGACTAGCGGGGGTAGCCGAGCAGTACTTC

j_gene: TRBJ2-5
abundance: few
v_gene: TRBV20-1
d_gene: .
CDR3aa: CSAEGDWPATQYF
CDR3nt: TGCAGTGCCGAGGGGGACTGGCCGGCGACCCAGTACTTC

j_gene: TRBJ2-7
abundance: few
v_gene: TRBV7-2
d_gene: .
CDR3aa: CASSFQGIGSYEQYF
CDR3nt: TGTGCCAGCAGCTTCCAGGGGATAGGCTCCTACGAGCAGTACTTC

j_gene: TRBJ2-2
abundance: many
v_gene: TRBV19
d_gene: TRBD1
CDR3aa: CASSITGQGSRGELFF
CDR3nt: TGTGCCAGTAGTATAACGGGACAGGGTAGTCGCGGGGAGCTGTTTTTT

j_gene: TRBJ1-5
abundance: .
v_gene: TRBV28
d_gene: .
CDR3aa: CASSFWAEGQPQHF
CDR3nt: TGTGCCAGCAGTTTTTGGGCGGAGGGTCAGCCCCAGCATTTT

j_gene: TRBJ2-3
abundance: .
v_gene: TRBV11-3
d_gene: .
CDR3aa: CASSLGADTQYF
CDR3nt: TGTGCCAGCAGCTTAGGGGCAGATACGCAGTATTTT

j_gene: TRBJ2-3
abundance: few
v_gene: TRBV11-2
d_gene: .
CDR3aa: CASSPVGSGHPTDTQYF
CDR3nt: TGTGCCAGCAGCCCTGTCGGATCGGGACACCCGACAGATACGCAGTATTTT

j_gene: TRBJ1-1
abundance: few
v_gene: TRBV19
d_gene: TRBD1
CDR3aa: CASITGGADEAFF
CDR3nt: TGTGCCAGTATCACAGGGGGCGCGGATGAAGCTTTCTTT

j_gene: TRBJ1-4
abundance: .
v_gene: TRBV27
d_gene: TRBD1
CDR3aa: CASRSMGQLEKLFF
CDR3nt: TGTGCCAGCAGATCCATGGGACAGCTGGAAAAACTGTTTTTT

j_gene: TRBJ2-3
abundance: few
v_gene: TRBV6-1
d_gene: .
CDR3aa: CASSGATRTDTQYF
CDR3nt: TGTGCCAGCAGTGGGGCCACCCGAACAGATACGCAGTATTTT

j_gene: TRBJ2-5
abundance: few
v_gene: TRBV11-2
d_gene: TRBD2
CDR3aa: CSSSLFRGGETQYF
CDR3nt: TGTTCCAGCAGCTTATTCCGGGGGGGCGAGACCCAGTACTTC

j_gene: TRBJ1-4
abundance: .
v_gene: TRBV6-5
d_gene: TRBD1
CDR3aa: CASSSGTGWDEKLFF
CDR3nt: TGTGCCAGCAGCTCCGGGACAGGGTGGGATGAAAAACTGTTTTTT

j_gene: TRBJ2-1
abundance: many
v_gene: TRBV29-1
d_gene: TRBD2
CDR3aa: CSVELGTSGGLGQFF
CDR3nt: TGCAGCGTTGAGTTAGGGACTAGCGGGGGGCTCGGGCAGTTCTTC

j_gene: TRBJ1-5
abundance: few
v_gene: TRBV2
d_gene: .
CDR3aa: CASSDDSQYSNQPQHF
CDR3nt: TGTGCCAGCAGTGATGACAGCCAGTATAGCAATCAGCCCCAGCATTTT

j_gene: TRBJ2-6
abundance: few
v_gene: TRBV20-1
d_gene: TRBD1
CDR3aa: CSAGRDSGANVLTF
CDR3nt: TGCAGTGCTGGCCGGGACAGTGGGGCCAACGTCCTGACTTTC

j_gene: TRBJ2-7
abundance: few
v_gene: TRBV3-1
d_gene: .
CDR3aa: CASSQAGYYEQYF
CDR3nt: TGTGCCAGCAGCCAAGCGGGGTACTACGAGCAGTACTTC

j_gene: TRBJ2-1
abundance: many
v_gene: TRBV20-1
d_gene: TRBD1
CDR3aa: CSATGGSYNEQFF
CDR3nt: TGCAGTGCTACAGGGGGTTCCTACAATGAGCAGTTCTTC

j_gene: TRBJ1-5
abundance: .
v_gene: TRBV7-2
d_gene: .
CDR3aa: CASSSDTRGTQHF
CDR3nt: TGTGCCAGCAGCTCTGACACTCGGGGAACCCAGCATTTT

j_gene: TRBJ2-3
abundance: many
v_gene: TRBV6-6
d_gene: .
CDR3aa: CASRTGLDTQYF
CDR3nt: TGTGCCAGCAGAACAGGGTTGGATACGCAGTATTTT

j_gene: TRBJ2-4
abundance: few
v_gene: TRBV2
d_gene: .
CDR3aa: CASSGDRGTTPLAKNIQYF
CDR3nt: TGTGCCAGCAGTGGAGATCGGGGGACCACTCCATTAGCCAAAAACATTCAGTACTTC

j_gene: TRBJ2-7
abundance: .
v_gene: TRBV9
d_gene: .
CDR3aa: CASSGSGPWVYEQYF
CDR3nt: TGTGCCAGCAGCGGTTCGGGACCCTGGGTCTACGAGCAGTACTTC

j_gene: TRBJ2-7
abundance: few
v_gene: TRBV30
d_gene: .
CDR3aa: CAWSVGHYEQYF
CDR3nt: TGTGCCTGGAGTGTAGGACACTACGAGCAGTACTTC

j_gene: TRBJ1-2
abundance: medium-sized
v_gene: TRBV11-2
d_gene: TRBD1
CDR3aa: CASSGTGKLVDGYTF
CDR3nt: TGTGCCAGCAGCGGGACAGGGAAATTGGTTGATGGCTACACCTTC

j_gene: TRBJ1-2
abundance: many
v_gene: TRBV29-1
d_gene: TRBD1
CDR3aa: CSTRDSSFTF
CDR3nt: TGCAGCACCCGGGACAGCTCTTTCACCTTC

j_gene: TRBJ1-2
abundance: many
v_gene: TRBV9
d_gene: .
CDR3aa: CASSPPSNYGYTF
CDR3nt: TGTGCCAGCAGCCCACCGTCTAACTATGGCTACACCTTC

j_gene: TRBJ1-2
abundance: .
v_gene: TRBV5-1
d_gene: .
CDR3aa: CASRATSNYGYTF
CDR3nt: TGCGCCAGCAGGGCCACCTCTAACTATGGCTACACCTTC

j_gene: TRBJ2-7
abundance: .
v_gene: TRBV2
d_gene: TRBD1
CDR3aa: CASSEEGQSYEQYF
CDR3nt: TGTGCCAGCAGTGAAGAGGGACAGTCCTACGAGCAGTACTTC

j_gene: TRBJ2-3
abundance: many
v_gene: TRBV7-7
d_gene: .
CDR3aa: CASSPSPLASTDTQYF
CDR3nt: TGTGCCAGCAGCCCTAGCCCGCTAGCTAGCACAGATACGCAGTATTTT

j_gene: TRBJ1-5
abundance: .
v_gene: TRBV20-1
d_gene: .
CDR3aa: CSASFAGESNQPQHF
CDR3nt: TGCAGTGCTAGTTTCGCAGGGGAGAGCAATCAGCCCCAGCATTTT

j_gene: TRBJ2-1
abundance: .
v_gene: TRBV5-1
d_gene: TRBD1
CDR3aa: CASSTGTGGDEQFF
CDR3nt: TGCGCCAGCAGCACCGGGACAGGAGGGGATGAGCAGTTCTTC

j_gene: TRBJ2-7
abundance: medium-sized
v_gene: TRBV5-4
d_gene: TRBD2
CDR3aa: CASSLGLGLAGESYEQYF
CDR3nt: TGTGCCAGCAGCTTGGGACTAGGACTAGCGGGGGAATCATACGAGCAGTACTTC

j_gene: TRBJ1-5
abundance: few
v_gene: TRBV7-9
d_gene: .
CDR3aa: CASSPSGLGNQPQHF
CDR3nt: TGTGCCAGCAGCCCTTCCGGGCTAGGCAATCAGCCCCAGCATTTT

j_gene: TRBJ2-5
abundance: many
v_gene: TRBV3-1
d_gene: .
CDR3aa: CASSQEGWQAQETQYF
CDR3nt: TGTGCCAGCAGCCAAGAAGGATGGCAAGCCCAAGAGACCCAGTACTTC

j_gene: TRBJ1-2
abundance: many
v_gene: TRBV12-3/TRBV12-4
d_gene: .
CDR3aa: CASSKPRQANNYGYTF
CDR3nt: TGTGCCAGCAGTAAACCCCGACAGGCGAATAACTATGGCTACACCTTC

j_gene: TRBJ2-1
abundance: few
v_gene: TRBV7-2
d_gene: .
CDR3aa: CASSLFAGFSGNEQFF
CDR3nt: TGTGCCAGCAGCCTCTTTGCAGGGTTTTCTGGCAATGAGCAGTTCTTC

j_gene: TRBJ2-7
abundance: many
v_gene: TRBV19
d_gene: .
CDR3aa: CASSTAEGHYEQYF
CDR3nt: TGTGCCAGTAGTACGGCAGAGGGACACTACGAGCAGTACTTC

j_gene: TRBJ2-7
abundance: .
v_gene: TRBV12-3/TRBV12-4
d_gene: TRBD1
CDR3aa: CASSFGDRSYEQYF
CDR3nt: TGTGCCAGCAGTTTTGGGGACAGGAGCTACGAGCAGTACTTC

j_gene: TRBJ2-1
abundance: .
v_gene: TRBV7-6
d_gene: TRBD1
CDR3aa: CASSFAQGHEQFF
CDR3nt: TGTGCCAGCAGCTTTGCACAGGGGCATGAGCAGTTCTTC

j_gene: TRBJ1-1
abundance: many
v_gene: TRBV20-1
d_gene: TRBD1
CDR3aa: CSASRQGALTEAFF
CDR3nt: TGCAGTGCTAGTAGACAGGGGGCGCTCACTGAAGCTTTCTTT

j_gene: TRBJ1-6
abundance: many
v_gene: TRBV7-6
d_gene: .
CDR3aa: CASSLEGRTNSPLHF
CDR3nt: TGTGCCAGCAGCTTAGAGGGACGGACAAATTCACCCCTCCACTTT

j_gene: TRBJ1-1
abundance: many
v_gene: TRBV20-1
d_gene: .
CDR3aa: CSARGWGGTEAFF
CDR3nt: TGCAGTGCTAGGGGGTGGGGGGGCACTGAAGCTTTCTTT